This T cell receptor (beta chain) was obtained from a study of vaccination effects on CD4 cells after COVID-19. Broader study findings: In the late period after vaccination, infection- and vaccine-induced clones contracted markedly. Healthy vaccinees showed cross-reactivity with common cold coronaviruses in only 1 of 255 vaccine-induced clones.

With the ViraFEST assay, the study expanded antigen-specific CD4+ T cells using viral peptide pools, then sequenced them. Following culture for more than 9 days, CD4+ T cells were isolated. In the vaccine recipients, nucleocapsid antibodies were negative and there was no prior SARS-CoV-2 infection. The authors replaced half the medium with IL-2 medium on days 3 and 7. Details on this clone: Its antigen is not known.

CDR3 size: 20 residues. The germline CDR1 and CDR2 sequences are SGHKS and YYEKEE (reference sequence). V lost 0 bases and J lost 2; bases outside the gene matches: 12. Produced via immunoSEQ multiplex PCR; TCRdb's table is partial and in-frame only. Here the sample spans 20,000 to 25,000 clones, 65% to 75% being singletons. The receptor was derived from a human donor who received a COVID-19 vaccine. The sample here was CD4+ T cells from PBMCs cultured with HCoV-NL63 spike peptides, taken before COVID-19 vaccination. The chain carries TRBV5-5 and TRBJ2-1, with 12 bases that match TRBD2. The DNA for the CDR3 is TGTGCCAGCAGCTTGGCGAGTCTAGCGGGAGGGCCTGGGCCCTACAATGAGCAGTTCTTC. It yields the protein CASSLASLAGGPGPYNEQFF.